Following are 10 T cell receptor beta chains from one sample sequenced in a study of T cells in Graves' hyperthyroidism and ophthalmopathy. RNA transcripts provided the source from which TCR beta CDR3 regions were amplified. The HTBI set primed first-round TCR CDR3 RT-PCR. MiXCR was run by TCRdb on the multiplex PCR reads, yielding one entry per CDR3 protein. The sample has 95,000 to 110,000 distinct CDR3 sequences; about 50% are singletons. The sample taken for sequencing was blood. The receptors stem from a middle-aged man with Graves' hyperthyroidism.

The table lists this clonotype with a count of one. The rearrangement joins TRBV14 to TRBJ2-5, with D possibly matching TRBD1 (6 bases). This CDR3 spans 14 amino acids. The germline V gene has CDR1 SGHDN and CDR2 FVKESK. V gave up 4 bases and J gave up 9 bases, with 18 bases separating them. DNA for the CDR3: TGTGCCAGCAGCCGGGGGCCGAGCAATCAGCCCCAGTACTTC. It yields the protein CASSRGPSNQPQYF.

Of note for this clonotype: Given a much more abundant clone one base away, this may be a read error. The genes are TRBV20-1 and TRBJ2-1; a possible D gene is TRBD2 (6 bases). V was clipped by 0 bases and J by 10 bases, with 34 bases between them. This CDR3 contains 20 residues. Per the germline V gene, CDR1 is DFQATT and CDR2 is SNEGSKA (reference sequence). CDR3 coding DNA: TGCAGTGCTAGAGATAGGCCAAGATTCCCCGGGACTGCCTATTCCTACGAGCAGTTCTTC. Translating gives CSARDRPRFPGTAYSYEQFF.

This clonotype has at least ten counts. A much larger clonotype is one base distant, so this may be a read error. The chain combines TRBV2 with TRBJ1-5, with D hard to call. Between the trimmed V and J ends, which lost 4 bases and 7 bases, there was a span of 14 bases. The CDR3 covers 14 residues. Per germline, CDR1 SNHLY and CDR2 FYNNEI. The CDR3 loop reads CASSVLGSEQPQHF. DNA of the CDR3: TGTGCCAGCAGTGTGCTTGGTTCGGAACAGCCCCAGCATTTT.

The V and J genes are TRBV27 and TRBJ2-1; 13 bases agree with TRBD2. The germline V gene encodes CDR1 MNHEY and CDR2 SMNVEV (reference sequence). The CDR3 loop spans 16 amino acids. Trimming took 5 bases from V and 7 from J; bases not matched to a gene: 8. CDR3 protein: CASSIVGLAGVNEQFF. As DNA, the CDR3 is TGTGCCAGCAGTATCGTTGGACTAGCGGGAGTAAATGAGCAGTTCTTC.

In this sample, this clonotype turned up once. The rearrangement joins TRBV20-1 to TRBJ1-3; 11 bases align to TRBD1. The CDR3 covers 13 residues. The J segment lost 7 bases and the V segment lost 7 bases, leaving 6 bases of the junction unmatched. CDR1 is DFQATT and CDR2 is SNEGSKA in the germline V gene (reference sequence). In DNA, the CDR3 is TGCAGTGGGACAGGGGGCGCCTCCAACACCATATATTTT. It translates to CSGTGGASNTIYF.

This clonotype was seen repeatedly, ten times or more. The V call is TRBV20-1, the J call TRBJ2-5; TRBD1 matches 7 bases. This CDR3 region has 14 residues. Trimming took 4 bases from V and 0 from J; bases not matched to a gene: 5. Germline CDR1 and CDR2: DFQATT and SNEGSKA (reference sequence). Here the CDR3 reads CSAIRTGNQETQYF. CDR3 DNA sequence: TGCAGTGCTATCCGGACAGGAAACCAAGAGACCCAGTACTTC.

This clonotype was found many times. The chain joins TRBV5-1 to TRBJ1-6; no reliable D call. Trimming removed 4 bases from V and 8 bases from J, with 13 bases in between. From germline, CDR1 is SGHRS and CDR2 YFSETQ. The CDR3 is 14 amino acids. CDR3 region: CASSKDAGDSPLHF. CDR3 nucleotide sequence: TGCGCCAGCAGCAAGGACGCCGGTGATTCACCCCTCCACTTT.

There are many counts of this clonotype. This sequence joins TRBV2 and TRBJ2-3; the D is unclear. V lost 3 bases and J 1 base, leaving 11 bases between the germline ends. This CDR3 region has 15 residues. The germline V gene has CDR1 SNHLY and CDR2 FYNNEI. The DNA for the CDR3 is TGTGCCAGCAGTGAGGGCACCAGTGGCACAGATACGCAGTATTTT. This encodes CASSEGTSGTDTQYF. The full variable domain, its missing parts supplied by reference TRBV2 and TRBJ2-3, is EPEVTQTPSHQVTQMGQEVILRCVPISNHLYFYWYRQILGQKVEFLVSFYNNEISEKSEIFDDQFSVERPDGSNFTLKIRSTKLEDSAMYFCASSEGTSGTDTQYFGPGTRLTVL.

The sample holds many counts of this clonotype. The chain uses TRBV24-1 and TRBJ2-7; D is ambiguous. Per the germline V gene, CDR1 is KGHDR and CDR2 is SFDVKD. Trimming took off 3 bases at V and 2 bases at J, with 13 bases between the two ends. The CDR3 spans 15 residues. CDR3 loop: CATSDQIGDTYEQYF. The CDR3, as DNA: TGTGCCACCAGTGATCAGATTGGGGATACCTACGAGCAGTACTTC.

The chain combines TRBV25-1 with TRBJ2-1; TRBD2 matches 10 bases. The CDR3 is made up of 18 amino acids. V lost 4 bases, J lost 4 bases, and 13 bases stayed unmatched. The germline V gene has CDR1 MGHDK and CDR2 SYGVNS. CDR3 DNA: TGTGCCAGCAGTGCTAGCACTCTAGCGGGAGAGCTATACAATGAGCAGTTCTTC. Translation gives CASSASTLAGELYNEQFF.